Below are 20 T cell receptor beta chains sequenced from a single sample in a study of T cell repertoires in cytomegalovirus infection. TCRdb reprocessed the reads via MiXCR and lists one record per CDR3 protein. The sample lists some 180,000 distinct CDR3 sequences, 8% to 10% seen once, with 4.6% in the top ten. Sequences were obtained from PBMCs. The receptors here all came from a human donor in good health (CMV status not recorded). Some clones in this sample may be carry-over from other donors' samples.

In this sample, this clonotype turned up many times. The chain couples TRBV2 to TRBJ1-2; no firm D call. CDR1 is SNHLY and CDR2 is FYNNEI in the germline V gene. This CDR3 has 13 amino acids. V lost 4 bases and J lost 3, with 9 bases in between. The CDR3 sequence: CASSVSGDYGYTF. The CDR3 DNA sequence: TGTGCCAGCAGTGTTTCTGGGGACTATGGCTACACCTTC.

J is TRBJ2-7 and V is TRBV30; no firm D call. Germline V CDR1 and CDR2: GTSNPN, SVGIG (reference sequence). The CDR3 loop spans 14 amino acids. The V end was cut by 5 bases, the J end by 5 bases, with 19 bases between. The CDR3 nucleotides are TGTGCCTGGCTCCCCGGTCTTGCGGATAACGAGCAGTACTTC. This codes for CAWLPGLADNEQYF.

At least ten counts were recorded for this clonotype. V is TRBV10-3 and J is TRBJ2-7, with a possible D match to TRBD2 (6 bases). Germline assignment: CDR1 ENHRY and CDR2 SYGVKD. This CDR3 spans 15 amino acids. The germline V and J ends were trimmed by 0 bases and 3 bases, with 12 bases remaining between them. The CDR3 DNA reads TGTGCCATCAGTGAGTCTTACGGGACTGTCTACGAGCAGTACTTC. It codes for CAISESYGTVYEQYF.

This clonotype was counted many times. The chain employs TRBV28 and TRBJ2-3; either TRBD1 or TRBD2 may supply D (5 bases each). CDR1 and CDR2 (germline): MDHEN, SYDVKM. The V end lost 6 bases, the J end lost 3 bases, and 19 bases lay between the germline ends. This CDR3 is 16 amino acids long. The CDR3, as DNA: TGTGCCAGCAGCGAGGGTAGGGGAGTCGGGACAGATACGCAGTATTTT. It codes for CASSEGRGVGTDTQYF.

The rearrangement links TRBV24-1 to TRBJ1-4; 7 bases agree with TRBD1. Germline values: CDR1 KGHDR, CDR2 SFDVKD. The CDR3 spans 15 residues. V trimming: 3 bases; J trimming: 3 bases; junction bases outside the gene matches: 3. CDR3 nucleotides: TGTGCCACCAGTGATCAAGGGGGCCCTAATGAAAAACTGTTTTTT. Translated: CATSDQGGPNEKLFF.

The chain has TRBV19 and TRBJ1-5, with D unresolved. Germline V CDR1 and CDR2: LNHDA, SQIVND (reference sequence). CDR3 length: 16 residues. Deletions cut 0 bases from V and 1 base from J, with 10 bases between. The CDR3 DNA reads TGTGCCAGTAGTATAGATCCACGGCAGAGCAATCAGCCCCAGCATTTT. It specifies CASSIDPRQSNQPQHF.

This clonotype was counted ten times or more. The rearrangement links TRBV7-2 to TRBJ2-1, with 9 bases that match TRBD1. Germline V CDR1 and CDR2: SGHTA, FQGNSA. Trimming at V came to 2 bases and at J to 2 bases, leaving 10 bases not matched to a gene. The CDR3 runs to 18 residues. The CDR3 coding sequence is TGTGCCAGCAGCTTAAGGGAACAGGGGGCTCTCGCCTACAATGAGCAGTTCTTC. Amino acids: CASSLREQGALAYNEQFF.

This chain connects TRBV6-2 or TRBV6-3 to TRBJ1-2; D uncertain. Trimming left V 0 bases short and J 3 bases short, with 8 bases between. The CDR3 has 14 amino acids. Germline V gene sequence: CDR1 MNHEY, CDR2 SVGEGT. The DNA of the CDR3 is TGTGCCAGCAGTTACTCGATCGGGGACTATGGCTACACCTTC. As protein: CASSYSIGDYGYTF.

This clonotype was found many times. This sequence joins TRBV12-3 or TRBV12-4 and TRBJ1-2; D is possibly TRBD1 (6 bases). V lost 2 bases and J 7 bases, leaving 17 bases between the germline ends. The CDR3 runs 15 residues. CDR3 in DNA: TGTGCCAGCAGTTTAAGGCGGTCAGGGGTGGGTGGCTACACCTTC. Protein product: CASSLRRSGVGGYTF.

This chain joins TRBV7-3 and TRBJ1-5, with TRBD1 as a possible D gene (5 bases). Germline assignment: CDR1 SGHTA and CDR2 FQGTGA. Trimming removed 1 base from V and 4 bases from J, with 23 bases in between. This CDR3 has 19 residues. The CDR3 sequence is CASSLNQGRLGDPNQPQHF. CDR3 DNA: TGTGCCAGCAGCTTAAACCAGGGTAGGCTGGGGGACCCTAATCAGCCCCAGCATTTT.

This clonotype was recorded at least ten times. V usage is TRBV4-1 and J usage is TRBJ1-5, with D unresolved. The CDR3 has 15 amino acids. V shed 0 bases and J shed 9 bases, with 15 bases lying between them. Germline CDR1 is MGHRA and CDR2 is YSYEKL. CDR3: CASSQDPNRGLPQHF. The DNA of the CDR3 is TGCGCCAGCAGCCAAGATCCGAACCGTGGTCTGCCCCAGCATTTT.

The CDR3 coding sequence is TGTGCCAGCAGTCCAACCAGGGACTACATGAACACTGAAGCTTTCTTT. The encoded protein is CASSPTRDYMNTEAFF. The V and J genes are TRBV28 and TRBJ1-1, with TRBD1 as a possible D gene (5 bases). The CDR3 runs 16 residues. Germline CDR1 is MDHEN and CDR2 is SYDVKM. The germline V and J ends were trimmed by 5 bases and 0 bases, with 16 bases remaining between them.

The V gene is TRBV3-1, the J gene TRBJ2-5; D perhaps matches TRBD1 (5 bases). The V gene lost 0 bases and the J gene lost 5 bases, with 22 bases spanning the gap. Germline V gene lookup returns CDR1 LGHDT and CDR2 YNNKEL (reference sequence). The CDR3 sequence is 18 residues long. The DNA for the CDR3 is TGTGCCAGCAGCCAAGATCAAAGTAGGGGCATCTTTTCTGAGACCCAGTACTTC. Amino acids: CASSQDQSRGIFSETQYF.

There are many counts of this clonotype. CDR3 sequence (DNA): TGTGCCAGCAGCTTGGGTTATGGGAATGAGCAGTTCTTC. It encodes CASSLGYGNEQFF. This rearrangement joins TRBV7-3 to TRBJ2-1; D remains ambiguous. Trimming removed 3 bases at V and 7 bases at J, with 10 bases between. The CDR3 contains 13 residues. Germline CDR1 and CDR2: SGHTA and FQGTGA.

Concerning this clonotype: One base away lies a much larger clone, so this may be a sequencing read error. V gene TRBV7-6 combines with J gene TRBJ2-5; 11 nucleotides agree with TRBD2. V was clipped by 5 bases and J by 4 bases; unmatched bases: 15. Germline loops: CDR1 SGHVS, CDR2 FNYEAQ. This CDR3 spans 18 amino acids. CDR3 sequence (DNA): TGTGCCAGCAGCGCCTTAGAGGATCTAGCGGGAGGTCGAGAGACCCAGTACTTC. Encoded protein: CASSALEDLAGGRETQYF.

The chain combines TRBV5-6 with TRBJ2-2; 7 bases line up with TRBD2. Germline CDR1 reads SGHDT; CDR2 reads YYEEEE. The CDR3 length is 15 residues. The V and J ends lost 6 bases and 6 bases, in that order; junction bases with no gene match: 11. CDR3 in DNA: TGTGCCAGCACCATTGTCGAGGGAGGGGCCGGGGAGCTGTTTTTT. It specifies CASTIVEGGAGELFF. The whole variable domain, filled in from reference TRBV5-6 and TRBJ2-2, reads DAGVTQSPTHLIKTRGQQVTLRCSPKSGHDTVSWYQQALGQGPQFIFQYYEEEERQRGNFPDRFSGHQFPNYSSELNVNALLLGDSALYLCASTIVEGGAGELFFGEGSRLTVL.

For this clonotype: A much larger clone differs from this one at a single base, so this may be a read error. The chain uses TRBV29-1 and TRBJ2-1; 8 bases agree with TRBD1. The V gene's germline CDR1 is SQVTM and CDR2 ANQGSEA. After removal of 6 bases from V and 7 bases from J, the junction contained 8 bases not matched to a gene. The length of the CDR3 is 13 residues. CDR3 sequence: CSVARTGFNEQFF. Written as DNA, the CDR3 is TGCAGCGTGGCCAGGACAGGGTTTAATGAGCAGTTCTTC.

This clonotype was found many times. V usage is TRBV7-8 and J usage is TRBJ1-3; unclear D gene. Trimming cost V 1 base and J 0 bases, with 7 bases left between them. CDR3 length equals 15 residues. In germline, CDR1 is SGHVS, CDR2 FQNEAQ. This CDR3 is CASSLGAPSGNTIYF. The CDR3 nucleotides are TGTGCCAGCAGCTTAGGAGCTCCCTCTGGAAACACCATATATTTT. Combining the CDR3 with reference TRBV7-8 and TRBJ1-3 gives the whole variable domain GAGVSQSPRYKVAKRGQDVALRCDPISGHVSLFWYQQALGQGPEFLTYFQNEAQLDKSGLPSDRFFAERPEGSVSTLKIQRTQQEDSAVYLCASSLGAPSGNTIYFGEGSWLTVV.

This clonotype was observed a few times. The chain joins TRBV28 to TRBJ2-7; possibly TRBD1 for D (6 bases). V gave up 6 bases and J gave up 0 bases, with 18 bases separating them. The CDR3 length is 16 residues. From germline, CDR1 is MDHEN and CDR2 SYDVKM. The CDR3 here is CASSPFGTSGSYEQYF. CDR3 coding DNA: TGTGCCAGCAGCCCCTTTGGGACAAGCGGCTCCTACGAGCAGTACTTC.

A few counts support this clonotype. The chain joins TRBV11-2 to TRBJ1-6, with 7 nucleotides matching TRBD1. The trim removed 1 base at V and 5 bases at J, leaving 11 bases unmatched. The CDR3 runs 18 residues. The germline V gene has CDR1 SGHAT and CDR2 FQNNGV. The DNA of the CDR3 is TGTGCCAGCAGCTTAGTCAGGGGGGGTTGGAAGAATAATTCACCCCTCCACTTT. It is translated as CASSLVRGGWKNNSPLHF. The full variable domain, its missing parts supplied by reference TRBV11-2 and TRBJ1-6, is EAGVAQSPRYKIIEKRQSVAFWCNPISGHATLYWYQQILGQGPKLLIQFQNNGVVDDSQLPKDRFSAERLKGVDSTLKIQPAKLEDSAVYLCASSLVRGGWKNNSPLHFGNGTRLTVT.